This entry lists 17 T cell receptor beta chains sequenced from one sample in a study of T cell changes during pregnancy in multiple sclerosis. The table came from immunoSEQ multiplex PCR; TCRdb's copy has only in-frame clones and leaves some out. This repertoire shows about 66,000 clones, roughly 91% found once; its top ten account for about 5.8%. Sequences were derived from CD8+ T cells from peripheral blood mononuclear cells, sampled before pregnancy. The receptors were sampled from a female donor with multiple sclerosis, enrolled in a pregnancy study.

The chain recombines TRBV5-6 with TRBJ2-1; tentative D call: TRBD2 (7 bases). V lost 4 bases to trimming and J lost 8 bases, with 19 bases between them. The CDR3 runs to 15 residues. Germline values: CDR1 SGHDT, CDR2 YYEEEE. DNA for the CDR3: TGTGCCAGCAGCCGAGGGGGGGTCACACGGGATGAGCAGTTCTTC. Its translation: CASSRGGVTRDEQFF.

The CDR3 sequence is CASSPFKIGGAGGYTF. The CDR3 DNA sequence: TGTGCCAGCAGTCCCTTTAAGATAGGGGGGGCAGGAGGCTACACCTTC. The chain combines TRBV27 with TRBJ1-2; TRBD1 is a possible D gene (6 bases). The V gene's germline CDR1 is MNHEY and CDR2 SMNVEV (reference sequence). CDR3 length: 16 residues. V lost 5 bases and J lost 8, with 24 bases in between.

This clone was detected only a few times. The chain has TRBV9 and TRBJ1-1; no clear D. Germline CDR1 reads SGDLS; CDR2 reads YYNGEE. The CDR3 has 13 residues. V was pared by 0 bases and J by 1 base, with 4 bases between. CDR3: CASSVEQNTEAFF. CDR3 coding DNA: TGTGCCAGCAGCGTAGAACAGAACACTGAAGCTTTCTTT.

The chain uses TRBV7-9 and TRBJ2-7; TRBD1 might be the D (5 bases). The length of the CDR3 is 12 residues. The V gene lost 0 bases and the J gene lost 10 bases, with 10 bases spanning the gap. Germline V lookup: CDR1 SEHNR, CDR2 FQNEAQ (reference sequence). CDR3 bases: TGTGCCAGCAGCTTAGCGCAGACAGATCAGTACTTC. Protein product: CASSLAQTDQYF.

The chain links TRBV14 to TRBJ2-1; tentative D call: TRBD1 (5 bases). Germline CDR1 SGHDN, CDR2 FVKESK. The CDR3 is made up of 12 amino acids. Trimming left V 4 bases short and J 11 bases short, with 12 bases between. CDR3 DNA: TGTGCCAGCAGCCCCTCCCCAGGGCAGCAGTTCTTC. It specifies CASSPSPGQQFF.

The rearrangement joins TRBV10-3 to TRBJ2-7; the match to TRBD2 covers 9 bases. The CDR3 extends over 14 amino acids. The germline V gene encodes CDR1 ENHRY and CDR2 SYGVKD. J gave up 2 bases and V 8 bases, and 7 bases lay outside the gene matches. CDR3 bases: TGTGCCATCGGGGGCGGGGGGGAAACCTACGAGCAGTACTTC. Translation gives CAIGGGGETYEQYF.

The J gene is TRBJ1-3, the V gene TRBV9, with unresolved D. V lost 3 bases and J 0 bases, leaving 10 bases between the germline ends. In germline, CDR1 is SGDLS, CDR2 YYNGEE. This CDR3 has 15 residues. For the CDR3, the DNA is TGTGCCAGCAGCGGGGCCAGAAACTCTGGAAACACCATATATTTT. Residues: CASSGARNSGNTIYF.

The chain has TRBV9 and TRBJ2-3; D might be TRBD1 (5 bases). The CDR3 spans 15 residues. Germline values: CDR1 SGDLS, CDR2 YYNGEE. Trimming removed 6 bases from V and 5 bases from J, with 19 bases in between. The CDR3 DNA reads as TGTGCCAGCAACCCCGAGGCAGGGCTGGAAGATACGCAGTATTTT. Its translation: CASNPEAGLEDTQYF.

The chain joins TRBV19 to TRBJ2-1; 7 bases align to TRBD2. V was clipped by 2 bases and J by 9 bases; unmatched bases: 10. The CDR3 spans 15 residues. Germline CDR1 reads LNHDA; CDR2 reads SQIVND (reference sequence). The CDR3: CASSINGGGVSEQFF. CDR3 DNA sequence: TGTGCCAGTAGTATAAATGGCGGGGGAGTAAGTGAGCAGTTCTTC. The whole variable domain, remainder taken from reference TRBV19 and TRBJ2-1, is DGGITQSPKYLFRKEGQNVTLSCEQNLNHDAMYWYRQDPGQGLRLIYYSQIVNDFQKGDIAEGYSVSREKKESFPLTVTSAQKNPTAFYLCASSINGGGVSEQFFGPGTRLTVL.

The chain combines TRBV4-1 with TRBJ2-1; the match to TRBD2 covers 11 bases. V was clipped by 1 base and J by 0 bases; unmatched bases: 14. Germline lookup yields CDR1 MGHRA and CDR2 YSYEKL. This CDR3 is 21 amino acids long. In DNA, the CDR3 is TGCGCCAGCAGCCAAGGCCTCCTTAGCGGGGGGGCTAAGAACTCCTACAATGAGCAGTTCTTC. It codes for CASSQGLLSGGAKNSYNEQFF.

This clone has a handful of counts. The chain recombines TRBV9 with TRBJ2-1; 8 bases agree with TRBD2. CDR3 size: 15 residues. Trimming at V came to 1 base and at J to 4 bases, leaving 4 bases not matched to a gene. Germline V gene data show CDR1 as SGDLS and CDR2 as YYNGEE. The CDR3 DNA follows: TGTGCCAGCAGCGTAAGCGGACTAGCTTACAATGAGCAGTTCTTC. It codes for CASSVSGLAYNEQFF.

The rearrangement links TRBV4-1 to TRBJ1-1; D not certain. The CDR3 has 17 amino acids. The V and J ends lost 0 bases and 5 bases respectively, with 19 bases between them. In germline, CDR1 is MGHRA, CDR2 YSYEKL. The DNA for the CDR3 is TGCGCCAGCAGCCAAGAGTCAGGACTCTGGTCGTGGACTGAAGCTTTCTTT. Residues: CASSQESGLWSWTEAFF.

This clone turned up a few times. The V and J genes are TRBV2 and TRBJ1-1; D is possibly TRBD1 (5 bases). The CDR3 is made up of 12 amino acids. Germline V gene data show CDR1 as SNHLY and CDR2 as FYNNEI. CDR3 bases: TGTGCAGTGATGGGAGGGACTGGTGAAGCTTTCTTT. Protein sequence: CAVMGGTGEAFF.

Turning to this clone: Relative to the germline gene, one junction end is altered; a read error may explain this. This chain links TRBV2 with TRBJ2-7, with 7 bases that match TRBD1. The CDR3 sequence is 14 residues long. The germline V gene has CDR1 SNHLY and CDR2 FYNNEI. CDR3 loop: CASTESTGYYEQYF. In DNA form, the CDR3 reads TGTGCCAGCACTGAATCGACAGGGTACTACGAGCAGTACTTC.

The V call is TRBV7-8, the J call TRBJ2-7; a possible D gene is TRBD1 (6 bases). This CDR3 contains 14 residues. The V and J ends lost 7 bases and 9 bases respectively, with 22 bases between them. Germline V lookup: CDR1 SGHVS, CDR2 FQNEAQ. The CDR3 region is CASTSSARDNGQYF. DNA for the CDR3: TGTGCCAGCACTAGTAGCGCCAGGGACAATGGGCAGTACTTC.

This clone was counted a single time. The chain uses TRBV4-1 and TRBJ2-1; weak D call: TRBD1 (5 bases). Germline V gene lookup returns CDR1 MGHRA and CDR2 YSYEKL. CDR3 length: 12 residues. V gave up 1 base and J gave up 10 bases, with 8 bases separating them. The CDR3 DNA sequence: TGCGCCAGCAGCCAAGGACAGCTAGAGCAGTTCTTC. Residues: CASSQGQLEQFF.

The rearrangement links TRBV23-1 to TRBJ2-7; TRBD1 agrees at 8 bases. TRBV23-1 belongs to the ORF category, with a function that is uncertain. Trimming cost V 0 bases and J 3 bases; bases outside gene matches: 4. The CDR3 sequence is 15 residues long. CDR3 residues: CASSQSDRVGYEQYF. The CDR3 nucleotides are TGCGCCAGCAGTCAATCGGACAGGGTAGGCTACGAGCAGTACTTC.